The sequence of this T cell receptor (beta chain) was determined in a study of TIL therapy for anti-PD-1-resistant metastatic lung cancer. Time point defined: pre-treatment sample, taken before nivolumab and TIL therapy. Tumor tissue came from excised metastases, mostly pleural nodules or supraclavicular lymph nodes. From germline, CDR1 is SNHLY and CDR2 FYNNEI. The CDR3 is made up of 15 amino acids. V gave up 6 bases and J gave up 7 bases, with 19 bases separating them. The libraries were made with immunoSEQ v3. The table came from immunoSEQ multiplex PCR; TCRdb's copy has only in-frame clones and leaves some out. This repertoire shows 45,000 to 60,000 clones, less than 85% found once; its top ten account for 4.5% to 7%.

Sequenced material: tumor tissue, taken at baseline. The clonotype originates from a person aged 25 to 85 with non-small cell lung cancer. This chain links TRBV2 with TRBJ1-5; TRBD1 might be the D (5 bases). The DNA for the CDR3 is TGTGCCAGCAGAGGGACCGTGGTAAAAGGCCAGCCCCAGCATTTT. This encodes CASRGTVVKGQPQHF.